This TCR beta chain was captured by sequencing in a study of blood T cells in healthy people across ages. Comment on this clonotype: Its antigen is not identified.

Notes on the study in general: TCR beta diversity, measured per million T cells, fell in a roughly linear way with age.

Primers used in a second PCR of about 7 to 12 cycles were a sample-barcoded 5' primer and a J-beta primer mix. Every cDNA was tagged by a template-switch adaptor with 12 random nucleotides. One entry per CDR3 protein results from TCRdb running MiXCR on the 5' RACE reads. The data contain 800,000 to 1,300,000 distinct CDR3 sequences, almost 25% of them seen just once; the ten biggest clones take up less than 0.85%. CDR1 and CDR2 (germline): SGHRS, YFSETQ. The CDR3 contains 15 residues. This same sample was also taken into another study, of T cells of mothers and their children.

The source is a girl aged 2 to 9 in good health. This sequence joins TRBV5-1 and TRBJ2-5; 9 bases agree with TRBD1. TRBJ2-1 matches the DNA end more closely, so the J call is doubtful. The sample was blood. This CDR3 reads CASSLPGQGYNEQFF. The CDR3 DNA reads TGCGCCAGCAGCTTACCGGGACAGGGCTACAATGAGCAGTTCTTC.